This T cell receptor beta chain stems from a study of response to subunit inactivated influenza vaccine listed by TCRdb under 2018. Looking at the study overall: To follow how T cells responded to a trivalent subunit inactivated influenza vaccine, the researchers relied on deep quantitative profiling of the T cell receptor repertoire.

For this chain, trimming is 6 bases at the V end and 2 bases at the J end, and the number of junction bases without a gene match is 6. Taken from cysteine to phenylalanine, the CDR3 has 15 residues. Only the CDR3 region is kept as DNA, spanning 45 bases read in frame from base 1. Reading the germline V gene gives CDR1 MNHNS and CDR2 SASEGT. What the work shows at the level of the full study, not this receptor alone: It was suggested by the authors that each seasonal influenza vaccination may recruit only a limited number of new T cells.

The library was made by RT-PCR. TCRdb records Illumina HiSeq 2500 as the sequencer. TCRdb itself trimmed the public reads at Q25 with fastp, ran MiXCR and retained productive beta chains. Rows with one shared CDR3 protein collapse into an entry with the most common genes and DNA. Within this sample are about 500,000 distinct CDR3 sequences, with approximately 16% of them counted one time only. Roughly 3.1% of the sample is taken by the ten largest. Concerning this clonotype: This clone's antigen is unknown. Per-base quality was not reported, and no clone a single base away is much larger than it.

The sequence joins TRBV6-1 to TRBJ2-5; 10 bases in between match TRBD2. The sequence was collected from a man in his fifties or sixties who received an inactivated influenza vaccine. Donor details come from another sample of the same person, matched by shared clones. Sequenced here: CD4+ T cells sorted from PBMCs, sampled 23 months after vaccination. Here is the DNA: TGTGCCAGCAGAAGTAGCGGGGGGCAACAAGAGACCCAGTACTTC. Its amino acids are CASRSSGGQQETQYF.